This TCR beta chain was captured by sequencing in a study of control samples from healthy donors and cancer patients. Sequencing used immunoSEQ multiplex PCR; TCRdb keeps in-frame clones, though not all of them. Among under 85,000 clones, approximately 80% were seen once, and the ten largest hold 9.5% to 13%. Trimming stripped 5 bases from V and 2 bases from J, with 21 bases between. Per germline, CDR1 MNHEY and CDR2 SMNVEV (reference sequence). The CDR3 has 17 residues. The TCR originated in a man between 60 and 75 years old with head and neck cancer. The sequencing sample was made of PBMCs. J is TRBJ1-1 and V is TRBV27, with unresolved D. The CDR3 DNA sequence: TGTGCCAGCAGTCAACTACAGATTAGGGAGCTAAACACTGAAGCTTTCTTT. This translates into CASSQLQIRELNTEAFF.